The clone carrying this T cell receptor beta chain was picked up many times. Its antigen is unidentified. The data stem from a study of T cell repertoires in cytomegalovirus infection. Across the study: Through public TCR beta signatures, both CMV infection and matching HLA type were indicated.

General study results and limits: Summed public TCR beta family frequency identified CMV carriers bearing the relevant HLA. HLA-C-restricted TCR beta clonotypes specific for CMV led the ex vivo response.

The CDR3 covers 13 residues. Germline lookup yields CDR1 LNHDA and CDR2 SQIVND (reference sequence). V shed 6 bases, J shed 7 bases, and the junction held 7 bases outside the gene matches. TCRdb reprocessed the reads via MiXCR and lists one record per CDR3 protein. The sample has approximately 500,000 distinct CDR3 sequences, approximately 10% seen once. The source material was PBMCs. This receptor was taken from a human donor in good health (CMV status not recorded). Some clones in this sample may be carry-over from other donors' samples. The chain links TRBV19 to TRBJ1-2; 8 bases map to TRBD1. In DNA, the CDR3 is TGTGCCAGTAGCGTTGACAGGGGAGCTGGCTACACCTTC. It encodes CASSVDRGAGYTF.